The source of this T cell receptor (beta chain) is a study of CD8 T cells in Susac syndrome. The germline gives CDR1 LGHDT, CDR2 YNNKEL (reference sequence). This CDR3 has 14 amino acids. Trimming removed 1 base at V and 7 bases at J, with 11 bases between. RNA amounts of 0.5 to 1 ug underwent reverse transcription with random hexamers. Coverage of TCR beta CDR3 amplification by immunoSEQ multiplex PCR extended to 54 Vbeta and 13 Jbeta. A single record per CDR3 protein comes from TCRdb applying MiXCR to the immunoSEQ multiplex PCR reads. The sample lists roughly 150,000 distinct CDR3 sequences; roughly 93% were seen once.

Specimen: CD4+ T cells from PBMCs. This chain joins TRBV3-1 and TRBJ1-5; the D gene is possibly TRBD1 (6 bases). This clonotype was sampled from a human donor in good health. The CDR3: CASSQGSGEQPQHF. As DNA, the CDR3 is TGTGCCAGCAGCCAAGGTTCAGGGGAGCAGCCCCAGCATTTT.